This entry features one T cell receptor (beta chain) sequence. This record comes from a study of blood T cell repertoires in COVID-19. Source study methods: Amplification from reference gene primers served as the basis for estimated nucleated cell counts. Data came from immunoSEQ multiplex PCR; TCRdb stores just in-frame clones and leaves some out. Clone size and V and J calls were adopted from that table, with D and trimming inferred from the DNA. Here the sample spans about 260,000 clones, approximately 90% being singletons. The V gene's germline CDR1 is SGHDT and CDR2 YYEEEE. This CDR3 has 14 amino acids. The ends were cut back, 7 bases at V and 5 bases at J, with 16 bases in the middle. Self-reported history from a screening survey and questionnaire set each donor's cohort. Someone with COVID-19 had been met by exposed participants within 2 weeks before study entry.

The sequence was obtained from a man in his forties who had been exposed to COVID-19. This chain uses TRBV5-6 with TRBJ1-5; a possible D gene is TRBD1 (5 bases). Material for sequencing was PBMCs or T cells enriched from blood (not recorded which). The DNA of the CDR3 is TGTGCCAGCTTCCGAGCAGGAGGGGATCAGCCCCAGCATTTT. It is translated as CASFRAGGDQPQHF.